The 25 T cell receptor beta chains reported below all come from one sample, sequenced in a study of spatial heterogeneity in lung cancer. Time point specified: blood at routine non-recurrence follow-up after resection. From the 5' RACE reads, TCRdb called clonotypes with MiXCR, one entry per CDR3 protein. The table has about 36,000 distinct CDR3 sequences, more than 6.5% seen once. Material: PBMCs, obtained at follow-up. Receptors originate from a male donor with early-stage non-small cell lung cancer.

This clonotype has just a few counts. This chain links TRBV25-1 with TRBJ1-5; the D gene is possibly TRBD1 (5 bases). CDR3 length: 16 amino acids. With 3 bases removed from V and 3 bases from J, the gap between germline ends came to 15 bases. The V gene's germline CDR1 is MGHDK and CDR2 SYGVNS. CDR3 loop: CASSDSDVGANQPQHF. The CDR3 DNA reads TGTGCCAGCAGTGATTCAGACGTAGGGGCCAATCAGCCCCAGCATTTT.

At least ten counts were recorded for this clonotype. The chain couples TRBV27 to TRBJ1-5; 8 bases fit TRBD1. Trimming at V came to 8 bases and at J to 5 bases, leaving 2 bases not matched to a gene. The germline V gene has CDR1 MNHEY and CDR2 SMNVEV (reference sequence). This CDR3 region has 12 residues. This chain's CDR3 is CASRQGYQPQHF. In DNA form, the CDR3 reads TGTGCCAGCCGACAGGGGTATCAGCCCCAGCATTTT.

This clonotype was counted ten times or more. This chain links TRBV7-2 with TRBJ2-5; D is undetermined. The CDR3 is 14 amino acids. Germline V lookup: CDR1 SGHTA, CDR2 FQGNSA. V was trimmed by 3 bases and J by 0 bases, leaving 8 bases between them. CDR3 sequence reads: CASSLVANQETQYF. CDR3 nucleotides: TGTGCCAGCAGCTTGGTGGCAAACCAAGAGACCCAGTACTTC.

The CDR3 spells CGSGRANSYNEQFF. CDR3 in DNA: TGTGGTAGCGGGAGGGCTAACTCCTACAATGAGCAGTTCTTC. This chain uses TRBV28 with TRBJ2-1; TRBD2 aligns across 11 bases. The CDR3 has 14 amino acids. Germline V gene sequence: CDR1 MDHEN, CDR2 SYDVKM.

About this clonotype: A read error is possible here, since a much larger clone lies one base away. The final CDR3 position lacks the conserved phenylalanine or tryptophan, pointing to a likely read error. The chain recombines TRBV9 with TRBJ2-2; 9 nucleotides align to TRBD1. Germline assignment: CDR1 SGDLS and CDR2 YYNGEE. The CDR3 loop spans 15 amino acids. Trimming at V came to 4 bases and at J to 3 bases, leaving 4 bases not matched to a gene. CDR3 residues: CASSSGQGHTGELFL. The CDR3 bases are TGTGCCAGCAGCTCGGGACAGGGTCACACCGGGGAGCTGTTTCTT.

This clonotype was recorded at least ten times. This chain connects TRBV20-1 to TRBJ2-3; D could derive from TRBD1 or TRBD2 (6 bases each). The CDR3 totals 14 residues. CDR1 is DFQATT and CDR2 is SNEGSKA in the germline V gene (reference sequence). With 1 base removed from V and 0 bases from J, the gap between germline ends came to 8 bases. This CDR3 is CSARVGGSTDTQYF. The CDR3 bases are TGCAGTGCTAGAGTGGGGGGCAGCACAGATACGCAGTATTTT.

This clonotype was seen ten or more times. This chain connects TRBV20-1 to TRBJ2-3, with TRBD2 identical over 9 bases. The germline CDR1 and CDR2 sequences are DFQATT and SNEGSKA (reference sequence). V trimming: 3 bases; J trimming: 4 bases; junction bases outside the gene matches: 5. CDR3 length: 14 amino acids. The CDR3: CSARRGGQADTQYF. CDR3 bases: TGCAGTGCTAGGCGGGGGGGCCAGGCAGATACGCAGTATTTT.

This clonotype appeared many times. The chain couples TRBV11-2 to TRBJ2-7, with D perhaps TRBD1 or TRBD2 (7 bases each). With 1 base removed from V and 1 base from J, the gap between germline ends came to 17 bases. CDR3 length equals 17 residues. Germline lookup yields CDR1 SGHAT and CDR2 FQNNGV. The CDR3 DNA follows: TGTGCCAGCAGCTTAGGGGGTTACAGGGGACTATCCTACGAGCAGTACTTC. Protein product: CASSLGGYRGLSYEQYF.

This clonotype came up many times. J is TRBJ2-3 and V is TRBV5-8; D unclear. Between the trimmed V and J ends, which lost 3 bases and 0 bases, there was a span of 5 bases. Germline CDR1 SGHTS, CDR2 YDEGEE. The CDR3 sequence is 13 residues long. CDR3 in amino acids: CASSYRSTDTQYF. The CDR3 DNA reads TGTGCCAGCAGCTATAGAAGCACAGATACGCAGTATTTT. Combining the CDR3 with reference TRBV5-8 and TRBJ2-3 gives the whole variable domain EAGVTQSPTHLIKTRGQQATLRCSPISGHTSVYWYQQALGLGLQFLLWYDEGEERNRGNFPPRFSGRQFPNYSSELNVNALELEDSALYLCASSYRSTDTQYFGPGTRLTVL.

At least ten counts were recorded for this clonotype. The chain recombines TRBV19 with TRBJ2-1; D gene unclear. This CDR3 comprises 17 residues. The V and J ends lost 1 base and 0 bases respectively, with 13 bases between them. Per the germline V gene, CDR1 is LNHDA and CDR2 is SQIVND (reference sequence). In DNA, the CDR3 is TGTGCCAGTAGTATAGGATTGGCCCTTAGCTCCTACAATGAGCAGTTCTTC. Translating gives CASSIGLALSSYNEQFF.

The sample holds a few counts of this clonotype. The chain carries TRBV7-8 and TRBJ2-3; 9 positions match TRBD2. The germline CDR1 and CDR2 sequences are SGHVS and FQNEAQ. CDR3 length: 16 amino acids. Trimming cost V 5 bases and J 2 bases; bases outside gene matches: 8. DNA for the CDR3: TGTGCCAGCAGCCTTAGGGCTAGCGGGGTCACAGATACGCAGTATTTT. It yields the protein CASSLRASGVTDTQYF.

This clonotype was detected ten times or more. The rearrangement joins TRBV7-6 to TRBJ2-1; D is possibly TRBD1 or TRBD2 (5 bases each). The ends were cut back, 1 base at V and 4 bases at J, with 8 bases in the middle. CDR1 is SGHVS and CDR2 is FNYEAQ in the germline V gene. The CDR3 length is 14 residues. This CDR3 reads CASSLGGSYNEQFF. Here the CDR3 DNA reads TGTGCCAGCAGCTTAGGGGGGTCGTACAATGAGCAGTTCTTC.

There are many counts of this clonotype. The genes are TRBV7-9 and TRBJ2-3; TRBD2 agrees at 7 bases. CDR1 and CDR2 from the germline V gene are SEHNR and FQNEAQ (reference sequence). The V and J ends lost 7 bases and 6 bases, in that order; junction bases with no gene match: 10. The CDR3 has 14 amino acids. The chain's CDR3 is CASNPAGRVDTQYF. The CDR3 nucleotides are TGTGCCAGCAACCCGGCGGGGAGGGTGGATACGCAGTATTTT.

This clonotype was found a few times. This chain joins TRBV20-1 and TRBJ2-2, with a weak D call TRBD1 (5 bases). This CDR3 is built from 13 residues. Germline lookup yields CDR1 DFQATT and CDR2 SNEGSKA (reference sequence). The V and J ends lost 3 bases and 7 bases respectively, with 12 bases between them. The chain's CDR3 is CSARRQGSGELFF. CDR3 nucleotide sequence: TGCAGTGCTAGGCGGCAGGGAAGCGGGGAGCTGTTTTTT.

By sample fraction, this clonotype is medium-sized. The chain recombines TRBV11-1 with TRBJ2-7; TRBD2 aligns across 10 bases. Germline trimming cut 5 bases from V and 0 bases from J; bases unmatched to any gene: 4. CDR1 and CDR2 from the germline V gene are SGHAT and FQDESV (reference sequence). The CDR3 runs 15 residues. Here the CDR3 reads CASSLTSGVSYEQYF. The CDR3 DNA sequence: TGTGCCAGCAGCCTAACTAGCGGGGTCTCCTACGAGCAGTACTTC.

A few counts support this clonotype. V is TRBV7-3 and J is TRBJ2-3; TRBD2 aligns across 8 bases. The CDR3 spans 15 residues. Germline V gives CDR1 SGHTA, CDR2 FQGTGA. Trimming took 4 bases from V and 5 from J; bases not matched to a gene: 8. CDR3 sequence (DNA): TGTGCCAGCAGCTCCAGAGCGGGGGCGAGAGATACGCAGTATTTT. Protein product: CASSSRAGARDTQYF.

This clonotype occurred many times. The chain has TRBV6-5 and TRBJ1-3, with D uncertain. From germline, CDR1 is MNHEY and CDR2 SVGAGI. Trimming removed 0 bases at V and 0 bases at J, with 15 bases between. The CDR3 runs 18 residues. Written as DNA, the CDR3 is TGTGCCAGCAGTTACTCGATTTCTGGGGAAAACTCTGGAAACACCATATATTTT. Its translation: CASSYSISGENSGNTIYF.

This clonotype has at least ten counts. This chain links TRBV7-9 with TRBJ2-3, with D possibly being TRBD1 (5 bases). From germline, CDR1 is SEHNR and CDR2 FQNEAQ (reference sequence). Trimming stripped 4 bases from V and 2 bases from J, with 28 bases between. The CDR3 totals 20 residues. Here the CDR3 reads CASSSRQGPVPTQATDTQYF. CDR3 bases: TGTGCCAGCAGCTCGCGGCAGGGCCCTGTCCCGACCCAGGCCACAGATACGCAGTATTTT.

This clonotype was recorded at least ten times. V gene TRBV10-3 combines with J gene TRBJ2-6, with D uncertain. The CDR3 totals 18 residues. From germline, CDR1 is ENHRY and CDR2 SYGVKD. The V and J ends lost 3 bases and 0 bases respectively, with 15 bases between them. The CDR3 loop is CAISELSVQDSGANVLTF. The DNA for the CDR3 is TGTGCCATCAGTGAATTGTCCGTACAAGACTCTGGGGCCAACGTCCTGACTTTC.

Ten or more counts support this clonotype. This rearrangement joins TRBV28 to TRBJ1-5, with TRBD1 matching 9 bases. Germline CDR1 MDHEN, CDR2 SYDVKM. V shed 8 bases, J shed 5 bases, and the junction held 16 bases outside the gene matches. This CDR3 is built from 17 residues. The CDR3 coding sequence is TGTGCCAGCCTAAAATATCGGGACAGGGAGTTCGATCAGCCCCAGCATTTT. As protein: CASLKYRDREFDQPQHF.

This clonotype was observed at least ten times. The chain carries TRBV5-1 and TRBJ1-1; D remains ambiguous. The germline V and J ends were trimmed by 6 bases and 5 bases, with 14 bases remaining between them. From germline, CDR1 is SGHRS and CDR2 YFSETQ. The CDR3 runs to 13 residues. CDR3: CASTASVGTEAFF. The CDR3 nucleotides read TGCGCCAGCACCGCCTCAGTCGGGACTGAAGCTTTCTTT.

There are a few counts of this clonotype. The CDR3: CASSGQWGQPQHF. CDR3 bases: TGTGCCAGCAGCGGCCAATGGGGTCAGCCCCAGCATTTT. The chain uses TRBV25-1 and TRBJ1-5; no clear D gene. V lost 6 bases and J lost 6, with 12 bases in between. This CDR3 contains 13 residues. Per the germline V gene, CDR1 is MGHDK and CDR2 is SYGVNS.

This clonotype was found many times. The chain has TRBV12-3 or TRBV12-4 and TRBJ2-7; 10 positions match TRBD2. The V and J ends lost 1 base and 1 base, in that order; junction bases with no gene match: 7. This CDR3 has 17 amino acids. The CDR3 DNA reads as TGTGCCAGCAGTTTAGAAGCGGGGGGGCTCGAGTCCTACGAGCAGTACTTC. The encoded protein is CASSLEAGGLESYEQYF.

Many counts were recorded for this clonotype. V gene TRBV6-1 combines with J gene TRBJ2-2, with 7 positions matching TRBD2. The CDR3 sequence is 16 residues long. Germline lookup yields CDR1 MNHNS and CDR2 SASEGT. V lost 5 bases and J lost 7; bases outside the gene matches: 13. In nucleotides, the CDR3 is TGTGCCAGCAGTCTCAACCAATGGACTAGTGGCGGGGAGCTGTTTTTT. This sequence encodes CASSLNQWTSGGELFF.

Points on this clonotype: A read error is possible here, since a much larger clone lies one base away. The V and J genes are TRBV7-2 and TRBJ2-2; weak D call: TRBD1 (5 bases). Germline V gene lookup returns CDR1 SGHTA and CDR2 FQGNSA. The CDR3 consists of 13 residues. The CDR3 sequence: CVSSRDSTGELFF. Here the CDR3 DNA reads TGTGTCAGCAGCCGAGACAGCACCGGGGAGCTGTTTTTT.